The next 19 T cell receptor beta chains were all read from a single sample in a study of shared clonotypes between healthy human individuals. Produced via immunoSEQ multiplex PCR; TCRdb's table is partial and in-frame only. The sample lists 300,000 to 400,000 clones; 73% were seen once. Sample: memory CD4+ T cells sorted from blood. The sample's subset: CD45RA-negative fraction. The receptors derive from a man aged 30-40 years in good health.

The J gene is TRBJ2-3, the V gene TRBV7-2; TRBD1 aligns across 7 bases. Per the germline V gene, CDR1 is SGHTA and CDR2 is FQGNSA. Germline trimming cut 1 base from V and 5 bases from J; bases unmatched to any gene: 3. The CDR3 covers 14 residues. The CDR3 loop reads CASSLGQGRDTQYF. The CDR3 nucleotides read TGTGCCAGCAGCTTAGGACAGGGCCGAGATACGCAGTATTTT.

This chain links TRBV27 with TRBJ1-1; 7 nucleotides line up with TRBD1. CDR1 is MNHEY and CDR2 is SMNVEV in the germline V gene (reference sequence). The CDR3 has 15 amino acids. Trimming removed 4 bases from V and 11 bases from J; junction bases left unmatched: 16. The CDR3 sequence: CASSSYRGGSPEAFF. In DNA form, the CDR3 reads TGTGCCAGCAGTTCCTACAGGGGAGGTTCTCCGGAGGCTTTCTTT.

The CDR3 sequence: CASSQERGLLSGANVLTF. In DNA, the CDR3 is TGCGCCAGCAGCCAAGAGAGGGGGCTCCTCTCTGGGGCCAACGTCCTGACTTTC. The chain recombines TRBV4-1 with TRBJ2-6, with TRBD1 matching over 7 bases. V dropped 0 bases and J dropped 0; count of bases not matched to a gene: 5. This CDR3 comprises 18 residues. The germline gives CDR1 MGHRA, CDR2 YSYEKL.

V is TRBV30 and J is TRBJ1-5; maybe TRBD1 (5 bases). The germline gives CDR1 GTSNPN, CDR2 SVGIG (reference sequence). The CDR3 runs to 16 residues. V shed 2 bases and J shed 0 bases, with 14 bases lying between them. The CDR3 nucleotides read TGTGCCTGGAGTCCAATCGGGACTTATAGCAATCAGCCCCAGCATTTT. Residues: CAWSPIGTYSNQPQHF.

The chain is built from TRBV28 and TRBJ2-1, with 9 bases identical to TRBD2. Germline CDR1 is MDHEN and CDR2 is SYDVKM. With 4 bases clipped from V and 10 bases from J, the junction kept 11 bases outside the gene matches. This CDR3 contains 15 residues. The CDR3: CASSWLAGLSSEQFF. The CDR3 region has the DNA TGTGCCAGCAGTTGGCTAGCGGGACTGTCCTCGGAGCAGTTCTTC.

V is TRBV7-3 and J is TRBJ2-2; D ambiguous. Per the germline V gene, CDR1 is SGHTA and CDR2 is FQGTGA. This CDR3 region has 12 residues. The V and J ends lost 5 bases and 6 bases respectively, with 7 bases between them. Here the CDR3 DNA reads TGTGCCAGCAGCCAAGGCGCCGGGGAGCTGTTTTTT. Translating it yields CASSQGAGELFF.

The gene calls are TRBV7-3 and TRBJ2-5; 9 nucleotides match TRBD1. V gave up 4 bases and J gave up 0 bases; unmatched junction bases: 3. From germline, CDR1 is SGHTA and CDR2 FQGTGA. The CDR3 contains 15 residues. The CDR3 DNA reads TGTGCCAGCAGCTCCGGGACAGGGTACCAAGAGACCCAGTACTTC. This sequence encodes CASSSGTGYQETQYF.

The gene calls are TRBV2 and TRBJ2-3; D call uncertain. This CDR3 has 14 residues. The ends were cut back, 4 bases at V and 0 bases at J, with 8 bases in the middle. Germline CDR1 reads SNHLY; CDR2 reads FYNNEI. CDR3 sequence (DNA): TGTGCCAGCAGTGCAGAATCTAGCACAGATACGCAGTATTTT. Amino acid sequence: CASSAESSTDTQYF. The whole variable domain, filled in from reference TRBV2 and TRBJ2-3, reads EPEVTQTPSHQVTQMGQEVILRCVPISNHLYFYWYRQILGQKVEFLVSFYNNEISEKSEIFDDQFSVERPDGSNFTLKIRSTKLEDSAMYFCASSAESSTDTQYFGPGTRLTVL.

This clone was observed many times. V gene TRBV13 combines with J gene TRBJ2-2; D is possibly TRBD1 (6 bases). V gave up 5 bases and J gave up 5 bases, with 9 bases separating them. The CDR3 has 13 amino acids. CDR1 PRHDT and CDR2 FYEKMQ come from the germline V gene (reference sequence). The CDR3 spells CASSLRGTGELFF. The CDR3 bases are TGTGCCAGCAGCCTCAGGGGAACCGGGGAGCTGTTTTTT.

The V call is TRBV6-1, the J call TRBJ1-5, with D uncertain. Germline CDR1 is MNHNS and CDR2 is SASEGT. Trimming pared 5 bases from V and 2 bases from J, leaving 13 bases between. The CDR3 totals 15 residues. CDR3 protein: CASSSGRWGNQPQHF. In nucleotides, the CDR3 is TGTGCCAGCAGTTCCGGACGGTGGGGCAATCAGCCCCAGCATTTT.

The chain couples TRBV7-8 to TRBJ1-4, with D possibly being TRBD1 (6 bases). Germline V gene data show CDR1 as SGHVS and CDR2 as FQNEAQ. The CDR3 is 13 residues long. V was cut by 8 bases and J by 8 bases, with 15 bases left in between. CDR3 sequence: CASSGALREKLFF. The CDR3, as DNA: TGTGCCAGCTCGGGGGCCCTTAGGGAAAAACTGTTTTTT. The whole variable domain, filled in from reference TRBV7-8 and TRBJ1-4, reads GAGVSQSPRYKVAKRGQDVALRCDPISGHVSLFWYQQALGQGPEFLTYFQNEAQLDKSGLPSDRFFAERPEGSVSTLKIQRTQQEDSAVYLCASSGALREKLFFGSGTQLSVL.

The V call is TRBV9, the J call TRBJ2-7; D might be TRBD2 (5 bases). The CDR3 loop spans 14 amino acids. V was shortened by 0 bases and J by 6 bases, with 13 bases between the two germline ends. The germline V gene has CDR1 SGDLS and CDR2 YYNGEE. The CDR3 loop is CASSVGGSQFEQYF. The CDR3 nucleotides read TGTGCCAGCAGCGTAGGTGGGAGCCAGTTCGAGCAGTACTTC.

The chain uses TRBV9 and TRBJ2-5, with 8 positions matching TRBD1. The V gene end was trimmed by 4 bases and the J gene end by 2 bases; junction bases not matched to a gene: 10. The CDR3 runs 16 residues. CDR1 is SGDLS and CDR2 is YYNGEE in the germline V gene. The CDR3 here is CASSPRDRGGQETQYF. CDR3 in DNA: TGTGCCAGCAGCCCCCGCGACAGGGGTGGTCAAGAGACCCAGTACTTC.

The rearrangement joins TRBV27 to TRBJ1-2; D not certain. Germline V lookup: CDR1 MNHEY, CDR2 SMNVEV (reference sequence). Trimming took 2 bases from V and 4 from J, leaving 11 bases between them. This CDR3 is 14 amino acids long. CDR3 sequence: CASSLRQPGYGYTF. CDR3 DNA sequence: TGTGCCAGCAGTTTAAGGCAGCCAGGCTATGGCTACACCTTC.

About this clone itself: Other DNA sequences in the same sample also yield this CDR3. The rearrangement links TRBV10-1 to TRBJ2-1, with D perhaps TRBD2 (5 bases). Trimming stripped 0 bases from V and 2 bases from J, with 11 bases between. The CDR3 sequence is 16 residues long. Germline loops: CDR1 WNHNN, CDR2 SYGVQD (reference sequence). In DNA form, the CDR3 reads TGCGCCAGCAGTGAGTCGAGCGGTTGGACCTACAATGAGCAGTTCTTC. It translates to CASSESSGWTYNEQFF.

A word on this clone: Other DNA variants within this sample encode the same CDR3. The V call is TRBV28, the J call TRBJ2-3; D call uncertain. The CDR3 covers 12 residues. Trimming cost V 3 bases and J 7 bases, with 8 bases left between them. Germline V lookup: CDR1 MDHEN, CDR2 SYDVKM. Here the CDR3 DNA reads TGTGCCAGCAGTTTTCGACGGAATACGCAGTATTTT. The encoded protein is CASSFRRNTQYF. Based on the CDR3 plus reference TRBV28 and TRBJ2-3, the full variable domain is DVKVTQSSRYLVKRTGEKVFLECVQDMDHENMFWYRQDPGLGLRLIYFSYDVKMKEKGDIPEGYSVSREKKERFSLILESASTNQTSMYLCASSFRRNTQYFGPGTRLTVL.

Turning to this clone: This may come from a read error, since a much larger clone is one base off. V is TRBV11-3 and J is TRBJ2-5; 7 nucleotides agree with TRBD1. The CDR3 is 13 residues long. Looked up from germline, CDR1 is SGHNT and CDR2 is YENEEA. V was pared by 3 bases and J by 2 bases, with 0 bases of the junction left unmatched. CDR3: CASSLGQQETQYF. The CDR3 DNA is TGTGCCAGCAGCTTGGGACAGCAAGAGACCCAGTACTTC.

This chain connects TRBV19 to TRBJ2-7; no clear D. The CDR3 spans 14 residues. Looked up from germline, CDR1 is LNHDA and CDR2 is SQIVND (reference sequence). V lost 3 bases and J 3 bases, leaving 12 bases between the germline ends. The CDR3: CASSIGRAGYEQYF. The CDR3 DNA is TGTGCCAGTAGTATTGGACGGGCAGGCTACGAGCAGTACTTC.

The V and J genes are TRBV15 and TRBJ2-7; no clear D gene. This CDR3 is built from 16 residues. Trimming took 0 bases from V and 3 from J, leaving 15 bases between them. Germline assignment: CDR1 LNHNV and CDR2 YYDKDF (reference sequence). The CDR3: CATSRDRVGDGYEQYF. DNA of the CDR3: TGTGCCACCAGCAGAGATCGGGTCGGAGACGGCTACGAGCAGTACTTC.